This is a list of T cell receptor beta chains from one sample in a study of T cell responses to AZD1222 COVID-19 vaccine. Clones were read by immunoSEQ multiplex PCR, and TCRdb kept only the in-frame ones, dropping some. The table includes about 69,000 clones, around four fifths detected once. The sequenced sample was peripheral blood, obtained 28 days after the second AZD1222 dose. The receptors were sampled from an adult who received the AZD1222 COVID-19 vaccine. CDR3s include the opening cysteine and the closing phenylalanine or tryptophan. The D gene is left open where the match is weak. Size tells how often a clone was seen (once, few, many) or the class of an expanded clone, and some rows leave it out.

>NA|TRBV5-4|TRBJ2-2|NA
CASSFSRRDTGELFF
TGTGCCAGCAGCTTTTCAAGGAGAGACACCGGGGAGCTGTTTTTT
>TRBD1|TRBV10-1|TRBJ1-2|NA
CASSASDRAGGYTF
TGCGCCAGCAGCGCCTCGGACAGGGCTGGGGGCTACACCTTC
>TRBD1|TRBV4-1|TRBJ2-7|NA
CASSRHTGDGPYEQYF
TGCGCCAGCAGCCGACATACAGGGGACGGGCCCTACGAGCAGTACTTC
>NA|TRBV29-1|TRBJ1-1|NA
CSGSAQSEAFF
TGCAGCGGGTCGGCGCAGTCCGAAGCTTTCTTT
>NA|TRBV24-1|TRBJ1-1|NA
CATSDLRTSTEAFF
TGTGCCACCAGTGATTTGCGGACAAGCACTGAAGCTTTCTTT
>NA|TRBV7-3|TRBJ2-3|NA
CASSSTGTDTQYF
TGTGCCAGCAGCTCTACGGGCACAGATACGCAGTATTTT
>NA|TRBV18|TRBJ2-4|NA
CASSPYSTAKNIQYF
TGTGCCAGCTCACCATACAGTACAGCCAAAAACATTCAGTACTTC
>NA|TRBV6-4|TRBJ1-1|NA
CASSEAIGTEAFF
TGTGCCAGCAGTGAAGCGATAGGCACTGAAGCTTTCTTT
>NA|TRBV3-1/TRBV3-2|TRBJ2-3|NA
CASSQGLVTDTQYF
TGTGCCAGCAGCCAAGGCCTAGTTACAGATACGCAGTATTTT
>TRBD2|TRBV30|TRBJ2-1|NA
CAWLAGSYNEQFF
TGTGCCTGGTTAGCGGGCTCCTACAATGAGCAGTTCTTC
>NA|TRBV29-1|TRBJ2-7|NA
CSVVSVSVGYEQYF
TGCAGCGTTGTTTCGGTTTCCGTCGGGTACGAGCAGTACTTC
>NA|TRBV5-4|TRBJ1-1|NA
CASSLPGQNTEAFF
TGTGCCAGCAGCTTGCCGGGACAGAACACTGAAGCTTTCTTT
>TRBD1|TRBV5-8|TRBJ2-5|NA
CASSPRTGQETQYF
TGTGCCAGCAGCCCCCGGACAGGGCAAGAGACCCAGTACTTC
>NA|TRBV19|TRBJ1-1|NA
CASSIIPPLTEAFF
TGTGCCAGTAGTATAATCCCCCCATTGACTGAAGCTTTCTTT
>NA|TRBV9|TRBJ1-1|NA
CASSPTIGNTEAFF
TGTGCCAGCAGCCCAACAATCGGTAACACTGAAGCTTTCTTT
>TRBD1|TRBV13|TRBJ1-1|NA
CASSLDRAPSRLAEAFF
TGTGCCAGCAGCCTAGACAGGGCCCCTTCGAGGTTAGCTGAAGCTTTCTTT
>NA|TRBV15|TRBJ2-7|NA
CATSRDRVWYF
TGTGCCACCAGCAGAGACAGGGTGTGGTACTTC
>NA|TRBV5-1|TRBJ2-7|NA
CASSLDTDSYEQYF
TGCGCCAGCAGCTTGGACACAGACTCCTACGAGCAGTACTTC
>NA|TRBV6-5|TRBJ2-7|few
CASSPLGGKQYF
TGTGCCAGCAGTCCCCTCGGAGGAAAGCAGTACTTC
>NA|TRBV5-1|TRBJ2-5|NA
CASSLQGRRGETQYF
TGCGCCAGCAGCTTACAGGGGAGGCGGGGGGAGACCCAGTACTTC
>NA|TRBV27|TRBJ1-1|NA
CASSGTLTGNTEAFF
TGTGCCAGCAGCGGAACCCTCACAGGGAACACTGAAGCTTTCTTT
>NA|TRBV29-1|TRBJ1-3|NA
CSVAREYTIYF
TGCAGCGTTGCAAGGGAGTACACCATATATTTT
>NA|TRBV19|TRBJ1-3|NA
CASSIYGASGNTIYF
TGTGCCAGTAGTATTTATGGGGCCAGTGGAAACACCATATATTTT